This TCR beta chain is from a study of blood T cell repertoires in COVID-19. Libraries were prepared by immunoSEQ multiplex PCR; TCRdb keeps only in-frame clonotypes and omits some of them. The sample shows about 330,000 clones, about 88% of them seen only once. Sequenced material: PBMCs or T cells enriched from blood (not recorded which). This clonotype originated in a woman in her twenties or thirties who had recovered from COVID-19.

For the CDR3, the DNA is TGTGCCAGTAGAAAACAGGGGCTACAACCCTACGAGCAGTACTTC. Encoded protein: CASRKQGLQPYEQYF. This sequence joins TRBV19 and TRBJ2-7; 7 bases are shared with TRBD1. The germline V gene encodes CDR1 LNHDA and CDR2 SQIVND (reference sequence). V shed 6 bases, J shed 2 bases, and the junction held 10 bases outside the gene matches. There are 15 residues in the CDR3.